This T cell receptor beta chain was sequenced during a study of immune heterogeneity within non-small cell lung tumors. It was with 32 V and 13 J primers that multiplex PCR amplified TCR beta CDR3. TCRdb re-derived calls from the multiplex PCR reads in MiXCR, one entry per CDR3 protein. The table lists 7,000 to 9,000 distinct CDR3 sequences, under 25% of them singletons, with 15% in the top ten. Bulk tumor genomic DNA, 500 to 750 ng per sample, was used as template. Biopsies, several per primary tumor and spaced far apart, were collected during surgery. Patients underwent curative surgery for non-small cell lung cancer (untreated and newly diagnosed). This clonotype appeared a few times. V lost 2 bases to trimming and J lost 6 bases, with 14 bases between them. In germline, CDR1 is SNHLY, CDR2 FYNNEI. The length of the CDR3 is 14 residues.

The TCR sequence derives from a man aged 60-69 years with non-small cell lung cancer. Material for sequencing was lung tumor tissue. V usage is TRBV2 and J usage is TRBJ2-7; weak D call: TRBD2 (6 bases). The CDR3 loop reads CASSEITGDGEQYF. The CDR3 DNA follows: TGTGCCAGCAGTGAAATTACGGGAGACGGCGAGCAGTACTTC.